These 28 T cell receptor beta chains share one sample of origin, sequenced in a study of CD8 T cells in Susac syndrome. Reverse transcription used about 0.45 to 1 ug RNA and random hexamers. TCRdb reprocessed the immunoSEQ multiplex PCR reads via MiXCR and lists one record per CDR3 protein. The data hold over 100,000 distinct CDR3 sequences, with over 90% observed a single time. Sequenced: CD8+ T cells from PBMCs. Receptor source: a human donor with Susac syndrome.

The genes are TRBV29-1 and TRBJ1-1; possible D gene TRBD1, 5 bases. Trimming took off 8 bases at V and 5 bases at J, with 18 bases between the two ends. Germline lookup yields CDR1 SQVTM and CDR2 ANQGSEA. CDR3 length: 13 amino acids. The CDR3 reads CSYITGGHTEAFF. For the CDR3, the DNA is TGCAGCTATATTACAGGTGGTCATACTGAAGCTTTCTTT.

The chain links TRBV27 to TRBJ2-7; TRBD1 is a possible D gene (5 bases). This CDR3 comprises 14 residues. V lost 7 bases and J lost 0, with 13 bases in between. Germline loops: CDR1 MNHEY, CDR2 SMNVEV (reference sequence). The CDR3 loop reads CASMYRSLSYEQYF. The DNA of the CDR3 is TGTGCCAGCATGTACAGGTCCCTCTCCTACGAGCAGTACTTC.

The rearrangement joins TRBV25-1 to TRBJ1-3, with a possible D match to TRBD1 (5 bases). V lost 0 bases, J lost 3 bases, and 12 bases lay in between. The CDR3 runs to 16 residues. Germline CDR1 MGHDK, CDR2 SYGVNS. The CDR3 is CASSEYPGGDGNTIYF. As DNA, the CDR3 is TGTGCCAGCAGTGAATACCCTGGGGGAGATGGAAACACCATATATTTT.

The V and J genes are TRBV29-1 and TRBJ1-6; 7 nucleotides line up with TRBD1. V lost 6 bases and J lost 2; bases outside the gene matches: 4. The CDR3 spans 14 residues. Germline V CDR1 and CDR2: SQVTM, ANQGSEA. CDR3 in amino acids: CSVQDRPYNSPLHF. As DNA, the CDR3 is TGCAGCGTACAGGACAGGCCCTATAATTCACCCCTCCACTTT.

Turning to this clonotype: The junction shows a germline mismatch at one end, possibly a read error. The V gene is TRBV5-4, the J gene TRBJ2-2, with no clear D. This CDR3 is 12 amino acids long. The germline gives CDR1 SGHNT, CDR2 YYREEE (reference sequence). DNA of the CDR3: TGTGCCAGCAACTTGAACACCGGGGAGCTGTTTTTT. It codes for CASNLNTGELFF.

This chain joins TRBV2 and TRBJ2-7, with a weak D call TRBD2 (5 bases). Per the germline V gene, CDR1 is SNHLY and CDR2 is FYNNEI. Trimming stripped 3 bases from V and 3 bases from J, with 9 bases between. The CDR3 length is 13 residues. The CDR3 nucleotides read TGTGCCAGCAGTGAGAGAGGGTTCTACGAGCAGTACTTC. Protein product: CASSERGFYEQYF. The full variable domain, rest sourced from reference TRBV2 and TRBJ2-7, is EPEVTQTPSHQVTQMGQEVILRCVPISNHLYFYWYRQILGQKVEFLVSFYNNEISEKSEIFDDQFSVERPDGSNFTLKIRSTKLEDSAMYFCASSERGFYEQYFGPGTRLTVT.

This clonotype was observed a handful of times. V and J are TRBV30 and TRBJ1-5; D gene ambiguous. This CDR3 contains 13 residues. Trimming removed 0 bases at V and 4 bases at J, with 7 bases between. Germline V gene data show CDR1 as GTSNPN and CDR2 as SVGIG (reference sequence). Written as DNA, the CDR3 is TGTGCCTGGAGTGTTGGAGGAAATCAGCCCCAGCATTTT. The encoded protein is CAWSVGGNQPQHF.

This chain links TRBV27 with TRBJ2-2; unclear D gene. The CDR3 consists of 13 residues. Per germline, CDR1 MNHEY and CDR2 SMNVEV (reference sequence). Trimming shortened V by 7 bases and J by 4 bases, and 10 bases separated the two germline ends. The CDR3 region has the DNA TGTGCCAGCACCCCTTATGGCACCGGGGAGCTGTTTTTT. Protein sequence: CASTPYGTGELFF.

The J gene is TRBJ1-2, the V gene TRBV4-1; no firm D call. This CDR3 is 13 amino acids long. V was pared by 4 bases and J by 2 bases, with 8 bases between. Germline lookup yields CDR1 MGHRA and CDR2 YSYEKL. The CDR3 DNA sequence: TGCGCCAGCAGCCGCGACATAAACTATGGCTACACCTTC. It translates to CASSRDINYGYTF.

The chain carries TRBV29-1 and TRBJ2-7; possibly TRBD1 for D (6 bases). Trimming stripped 5 bases from V and 1 base from J, with 12 bases between. The CDR3 is made up of 13 amino acids. In germline, CDR1 is SQVTM, CDR2 ANQGSEA. CDR3 DNA sequence: TGCAGCGTTCTGACAGGAGTTTCCTACGAGCAGTACTTC. Its translation is CSVLTGVSYEQYF.

The chain joins TRBV7-9 to TRBJ2-7; TRBD1 aligns across 7 bases. J gave up 3 bases and V 6 bases, and 14 bases lay outside the gene matches. The CDR3 sequence is 16 residues long. In germline, CDR1 is SEHNR, CDR2 FQNEAQ (reference sequence). Written as DNA, the CDR3 is TGTGCCAGCAGTTCCCGGGACAGCGGAAGGAGCTACGAGCAGTACTTC. It specifies CASSSRDSGRSYEQYF.

The rearrangement links TRBV9 to TRBJ1-1; the D is unclear. V was trimmed by 4 bases and J by 0 bases, leaving 13 bases between them. CDR3 length equals 15 residues. Germline assignment: CDR1 SGDLS and CDR2 YYNGEE. CDR3 loop: CASSPRTAVNTEAFF. CDR3 DNA: TGTGCCAGCAGCCCGCGGACGGCGGTGAACACTGAAGCTTTCTTT.

The chain couples TRBV13 to TRBJ2-7, with TRBD2 matching 8 bases. CDR1 is PRHDT and CDR2 is FYEKMQ in the germline V gene (reference sequence). The CDR3 runs to 18 residues. Unmatched junction bases numbered 17, after V lost 4 bases and J lost 3 bases. CDR3 DNA sequence: TGTGCCAGCAGCTCCAAGGGAGTTAGCGGGGAAGTTCGCTACGAGCAGTACTTC. It codes for CASSSKGVSGEVRYEQYF.

CDR3 nucleotide sequence: TGCAGCGTTGAGTTGGGCCCGAAGGGGACCAAAAACATTCAGTACTTC. This gives the protein CSVELGPKGTKNIQYF. This chain links TRBV29-1 with TRBJ2-4; maybe TRBD1 (5 bases). V lost 3 bases, J lost 2 bases, and 17 bases lay in between. The CDR3 loop spans 16 amino acids. Germline CDR1 reads SQVTM; CDR2 reads ANQGSEA.

V is TRBV29-1 and J is TRBJ2-7, with 12 bases fitting TRBD2. V lost 7 bases and J lost 5; bases outside the gene matches: 6. The CDR3 covers 13 residues. Germline V CDR1 and CDR2: SQVTM, ANQGSEA. The CDR3 here is CSALTSGGNEQYF. The CDR3 DNA is TGCAGCGCCCTGACTAGCGGGGGAAACGAGCAGTACTTC.

The chain joins TRBV6-5 to TRBJ2-7; D unresolved. The CDR3 spans 12 residues. V gave up 4 bases and J gave up 1 base, with 5 bases separating them. Per the germline V gene, CDR1 is MNHEY and CDR2 is SVGAGI. As DNA, the CDR3 is TGTGCCAGCAGTTTGAATTCCTACGAGCAGTACTTC. This sequence encodes CASSLNSYEQYF.

V gene TRBV30 combines with J gene TRBJ2-3; 14 positions agree with TRBD2. Germline V gene data show CDR1 as GTSNPN and CDR2 as SVGIG (reference sequence). The trim removed 5 bases at V and 0 bases at J, leaving 7 bases unmatched. The CDR3 covers 17 residues. CDR3 in amino acids: CAWAGTSGGLSTDTQYF. CDR3 sequence (DNA): TGTGCCTGGGCCGGGACTAGCGGGGGCCTTAGCACAGATACGCAGTATTTT.

The V gene is TRBV13, the J gene TRBJ1-1; D is possibly TRBD1 (6 bases). V lost 5 bases to trimming and J lost 0 bases, with 13 bases between them. This CDR3 spans 15 amino acids. CDR1 is PRHDT, CDR2 FYEKMQ, per germline (reference sequence). DNA for the CDR3: TGTGCCAGCAGCAACCACAGGGTAATGAACACTGAAGCTTTCTTT. Protein sequence: CASSNHRVMNTEAFF.

This chain links TRBV7-9 with TRBJ2-1, with D perhaps matching TRBD2 (6 bases). Germline V lookup: CDR1 SEHNR, CDR2 FQNEAQ (reference sequence). The V and J ends lost 8 bases and 7 bases respectively, with 6 bases between them. The CDR3 has 10 residues. Here the CDR3 DNA reads TGTGCCAGCGGAGGGAATGAGCAGTTCTTC. It translates to CASGGNEQFF.

The rearrangement uses TRBV9 and TRBJ2-1; D may be TRBD1 or TRBD2 (5 bases each). This CDR3 is built from 16 residues. V dropped 0 bases and J dropped 9 bases, with 19 bases sitting between them. Germline V CDR1 and CDR2: SGDLS, YYNGEE. In nucleotides, the CDR3 is TGTGCCAGCAGCGTAGCAGCGGCGGAATGGACAAGTGAGCAGTTCTTC. Translating gives CASSVAAAEWTSEQFF. Full variable domain (missing parts from reference TRBV9 and TRBJ2-1): DSGVTQTPKHLITATGQRVTLRCSPRSGDLSVYWYQQSLDQGLQFLIQYYNGEERAKGNILERFSAQQFPDLHSELNLSSLELGDSALYFCASSVAAAEWTSEQFFGPGTRLTVL.

This chain links TRBV10-2 with TRBJ1-2; D perhaps matches TRBD1 (5 bases). This CDR3 contains 13 residues. Germline CDR1 reads WSHSY; CDR2 reads SAAADI. V dropped 2 bases and J dropped 2 bases, with 6 bases sitting between them. The CDR3 loop is CASSEQGNYGYTF. The CDR3, as DNA: TGCGCCAGCAGTGAGCAGGGCAACTATGGCTACACCTTC.

V is TRBV5-1 and J is TRBJ2-4; D call uncertain. The CDR3 contains 15 residues. V was trimmed by 2 bases and J by 0 bases, leaving 9 bases between them. In germline, CDR1 is SGHRS, CDR2 YFSETQ. The CDR3 here is CASSFPVLAKNIQYF. DNA of the CDR3: TGCGCCAGCAGCTTTCCAGTCCTAGCCAAAAACATTCAGTACTTC.

The chain couples TRBV20-1 to TRBJ1-2, with no clear D. Trimming removed 6 bases from V and 2 bases from J, with 19 bases in between. Germline loops: CDR1 DFQATT, CDR2 SNEGSKA (reference sequence). The CDR3 is 15 amino acids. This CDR3 is CSASPRNAANYGYTF. CDR3 DNA: TGCAGTGCCAGCCCCCGTAACGCTGCGAACTATGGCTACACCTTC.

This clonotype came up once. The CDR3, as DNA: TGTGCCAGCAGCATCGAGGATGGGGAGCAGTACTTC. It encodes CASSIEDGEQYF. The chain couples TRBV5-5 to TRBJ2-7, with no clear D. Germline CDR1 reads SGHKS; CDR2 reads YYEKEE (reference sequence). The CDR3 is 12 amino acids. Trimming stripped 4 bases from V and 7 bases from J, with 12 bases between.

This rearrangement joins TRBV7-9 to TRBJ2-1; 12 bases are a match to TRBD2. The V gene end was trimmed by 2 bases and the J gene end by 8 bases; junction bases not matched to a gene: 7. The CDR3 loop spans 16 amino acids. The germline CDR1 and CDR2 sequences are SEHNR and FQNEAQ (reference sequence). CDR3: CASSLQSSGGAYEQFF. CDR3 sequence (DNA): TGTGCCAGCAGCTTACAGTCTAGCGGGGGGGCCTATGAGCAGTTCTTC.

V usage is TRBV4-1 and J usage is TRBJ2-7, with D unresolved. V was shortened by 2 bases and J by 4 bases, with 9 bases between the two germline ends. The CDR3 totals 13 residues. Germline CDR1 reads MGHRA; CDR2 reads YSYEKL. CDR3 nucleotide sequence: TGCGCCAGCAGCCAAAGCTCGTTTTACGAGCAGTACTTC. Its translation is CASSQSSFYEQYF.

The J gene is TRBJ2-1, the V gene TRBV29-1; a possible D gene is TRBD1 (6 bases). V lost 4 bases and J lost 5, with 15 bases in between. This CDR3 region has 14 residues. CDR1 is SQVTM and CDR2 is ANQGSEA in the germline V gene. The CDR3 region is CSVATGRGNNEQFF. The CDR3 coding sequence is TGCAGCGTTGCCACGGGCAGGGGTAACAATGAGCAGTTCTTC.

In its sample, this clonotype was seen once. This chain uses TRBV9 with TRBJ2-7, with D perhaps matching TRBD1 (5 bases). V lost 1 base and J 2 bases, leaving 13 bases between the germline ends. The CDR3 is 15 amino acids. The germline V gene has CDR1 SGDLS and CDR2 YYNGEE. CDR3 in amino acids: CASSVSGFAAYEQYF. The CDR3 DNA follows: TGTGCCAGCAGCGTATCAGGGTTTGCGGCCTACGAGCAGTACTTC.